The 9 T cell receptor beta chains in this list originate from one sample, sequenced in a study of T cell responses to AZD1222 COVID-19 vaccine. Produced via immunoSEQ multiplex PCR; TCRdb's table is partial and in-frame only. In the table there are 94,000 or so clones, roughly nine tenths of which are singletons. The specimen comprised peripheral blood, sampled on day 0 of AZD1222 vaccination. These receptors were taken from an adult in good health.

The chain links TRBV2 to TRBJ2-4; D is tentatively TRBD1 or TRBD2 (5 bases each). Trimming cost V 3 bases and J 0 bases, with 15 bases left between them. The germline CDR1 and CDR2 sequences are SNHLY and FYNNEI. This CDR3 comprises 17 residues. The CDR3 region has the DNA TGTGCCAGCAGTGAGGATATGTGGGGGATAGCCAAAAACATTCAGTACTTC. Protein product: CASSEDMWGIAKNIQYF.

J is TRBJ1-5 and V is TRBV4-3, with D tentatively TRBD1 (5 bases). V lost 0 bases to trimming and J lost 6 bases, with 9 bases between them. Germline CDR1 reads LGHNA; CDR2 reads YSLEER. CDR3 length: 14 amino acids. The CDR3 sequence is CASSQEIQGQPQHF. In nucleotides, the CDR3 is TGCGCCAGCAGCCAAGAGATTCAGGGTCAGCCCCAGCATTTT.

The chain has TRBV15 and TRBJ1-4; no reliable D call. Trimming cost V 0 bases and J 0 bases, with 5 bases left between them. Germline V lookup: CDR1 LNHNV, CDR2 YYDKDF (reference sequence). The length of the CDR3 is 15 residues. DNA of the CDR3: TGTGCCACCAGCAGAGATTGGTCAACTAATGAAAAACTGTTTTTT. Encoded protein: CATSRDWSTNEKLFF.

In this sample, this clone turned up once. CDR3 bases: TGTGCCTGGAGTGTAGGCAGGGCTAGCAATCAGCCCCAGCATTTT. Its translation: CAWSVGRASNQPQHF. The V and J genes are TRBV30 and TRBJ1-5; D is possibly TRBD1 (5 bases). Germline assignment: CDR1 GTSNPN and CDR2 SVGIG (reference sequence). This CDR3 spans 15 amino acids. The V end lost 0 bases, the J end lost 0 bases, and 9 bases lay between the germline ends.

CDR3 protein: CASSLYTGDIQAFF. CDR3 bases: TGTGCCAGCAGCCTTTATACAGGAGACATTCAAGCTTTCTTT. The chain joins TRBV16 to TRBJ1-1, with TRBD1 as a possible D gene (5 bases). Germline CDR1 reads KGHSY; CDR2 reads FQNENV. The CDR3 is 14 residues long. V lost 4 bases and J lost 9, with 18 bases in between. Full variable domain (outside the CDR3, taken from reference TRBV16 and TRBJ1-1): GEEVAQTPKHLVRGEGQKAKLYCAPIKGHSYVFWYQQVLKNEFKFLISFQNENVFDETGMPKERFSAKCLPNSPCSLEIQATKLEDSAVYFCASSLYTGDIQAFFGQGTRLTVV.

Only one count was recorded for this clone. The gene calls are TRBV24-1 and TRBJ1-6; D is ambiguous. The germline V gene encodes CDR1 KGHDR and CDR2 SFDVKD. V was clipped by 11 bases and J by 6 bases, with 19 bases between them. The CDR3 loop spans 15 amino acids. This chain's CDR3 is CANHRAKQVNSPLHF. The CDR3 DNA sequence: TGTGCCAACCATCGTGCCAAGCAGGTTAATTCACCCCTCCACTTT.

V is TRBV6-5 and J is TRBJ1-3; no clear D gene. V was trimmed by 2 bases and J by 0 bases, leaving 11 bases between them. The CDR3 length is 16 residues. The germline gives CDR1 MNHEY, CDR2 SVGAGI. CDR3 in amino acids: CASSYQYFGSGNTIYF. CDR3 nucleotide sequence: TGTGCCAGCAGTTACCAATATTTCGGCTCTGGAAACACCATATATTTT.

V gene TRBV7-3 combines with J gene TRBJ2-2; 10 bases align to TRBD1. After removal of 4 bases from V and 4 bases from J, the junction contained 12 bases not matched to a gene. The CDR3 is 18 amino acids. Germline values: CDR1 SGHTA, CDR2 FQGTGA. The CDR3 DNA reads TGTGCCAGCAGCTCCCATCCTTGGGGGACAGGGGCCACCGGGGAGCTGTTTTTT. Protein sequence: CASSSHPWGTGATGELFF. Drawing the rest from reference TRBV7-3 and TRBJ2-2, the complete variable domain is GAGVSQTPSNKVTEKGKYVELRCDPISGHTALYWYRQSLGQGPEFLIYFQGTGAADDSGLPNDRFFAVRPEGSVSTLKIQRTERGDSAVYLCASSSHPWGTGATGELFFGEGSRLTVL.

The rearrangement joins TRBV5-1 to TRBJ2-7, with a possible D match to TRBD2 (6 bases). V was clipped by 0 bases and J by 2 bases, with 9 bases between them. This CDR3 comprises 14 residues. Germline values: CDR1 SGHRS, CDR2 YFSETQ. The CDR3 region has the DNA TGCGCCAGCAGCTTGGGGGGGGAGCCCTACGAGCAGTACTTC. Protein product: CASSLGGEPYEQYF.